This T cell receptor beta chain stems from a study of cytomegalovirus exposure and HLA in healthy donors (dated by TCRdb to 2017 to 2019). About the full investigation: An earlier analysis of several hundred of the donors reported roughly 270 Gb of sequence data and approximately 110 million unique TCR beta sequences from 150 million to 200 million T cells. A separate validation cohort of about 110 different subjects was used in addition to the roughly 670-subject first cohort. The study profiled the T cell repertoires of 500 to 800 subjects by immunosequencing and related them to cytomegalovirus serostatus. The study was designed to test whether signatures of past pathogen exposure could be identified by cataloging public T cell receptors. To predict cytomegalovirus infection status, the study combined high-throughput TCR immunosequencing, statistical association of individual TCRs with disease status, and machine learning. Rather than using new phenotypic data, the later analysis identified candidate immune exposures from TCR beta sequences and from how often those sequences occurred across donors. An earlier analysis of 587 of the donors used high-throughput TCR beta sequencing to judge whether each TCR beta V gene segment behaved as functional or pseudogenic. In a later genetic analysis, genome-wide SNP genotypes for 398 of the 666 donors were used, and that subset was treated as a discovery cohort. Typing coverage varied by locus: about 620-630 donors for A, B, C, DRB1 and DQB1; approximately 560 for DQA1; over 600 for DPA1; around 450 for DPB1. Donor age, sex, ethnicity and CMV serostatus were collected together with the repertoire data. Every discovery cohort repertoire had been produced on one sequencing platform. A later analysis re-examined previously published TCR beta repertoires from over 500 donors and added high-resolution HLA genotyping to investigate patterns of TCR occurrence. An early release covering about 600 HLA-typed donors comprised approximately 300 gigabases of sequencing data and tens of millions of unique TCR sequences. Class I and class II HLA loci were covered by the typing at four-digit resolution. Across approximately 420 genotyped donors of the cohort, an average of roughly 200,000 unique TCR beta nucleotide sequences per donor were sequenced, and roughly 20% of those sequences were non-productive. A handful of DR-DQ haplotypes were treated as single units for association and clustering because of strong linkage in the cohort. Of the approximately 400 genotyped donors, around 81% fell in the genetic ancestry cluster associated with self-reported Caucasian donors. Overall results and qualifications from the work: According to a later analysis, parvovirus B19, influenza, CMV and Epstein-Barr virus appeared linked to several top co-occurrence clusters. The study gave a list of 150 to 200 TCR beta chains associated with cytomegalovirus. An association between a missense DCLRE1C variant and V-gene and J-gene trimming of TCR beta chains was found in a later genetic analysis and replicated in an independent cohort. CMV serostatus was the only immune exposure information available for the cohort. Some IMGT-functional V segments, including TRBV6-2 and TRBV6-3, could not be distinguished by the 87-base-pair reads and were therefore excluded. Across donors, most TCR sequences were observed very rarely, whereas some public TCRs were present in many individuals. In a later analysis, most CMV-associated TCR beta chains were found to appear HLA-restricted, with HLA associations seemingly driven largely by CMV exposure. A later genetic analysis reported fewer N-insertions in productive TCRs among donors in an Asian-associated ancestry cluster than the roughly 700-donor mean. In a later analysis, the rate of TCR association differed among HLA loci, with DRB1 alleles having the most associated TCRs and HLA-C alleles having the fewest. Three of the identified cytomegalovirus-associated TCR beta chains were confirmed in vitro to be specific for cytomegalovirus antigens. Correlated functional status among segregating V segments might be attributable to linkage disequilibrium, but an unknown experimental factor could not be ruled out. The classifier was reported to diagnose cytomegalovirus status with high specificity and sensitivity in both the original cohort and the validation cohort. A later analysis found that HLA-associated TCR beta chains were more clonally expanded and had lower generation probabilities than equally common non-associated chains. The authors suggested that the approach could potentially be generalized to other disease states and immunological phenotypes. The cohort was sequenced for TCR beta chains only, and without alpha or paired-chain data the features that could be detected were limited. A later analysis associated 15,000 to 20,000 TCR beta sequences with specific HLA alleles at a false discovery rate of 0.05. Strong co-occurrence of HLA alleles, especially DR and DQ, made assigning TCR associations to individual alleles difficult. HLA typing was unavailable for some donors at each locus, so association tests used only the typed subset. The sequencing pipeline was judged likely to have produced a cluster of highly shared sequence variants as a technical artifact. The earlier analysis of approximately 590 of the donors excluded around 17 rarely observed V segments, including chromosome 9 orphons, because counts were too low. An earlier analysis of around 600 of the donors showed that most TCR beta V segments appeared in productive rearrangements either about 87% or about 30% of the time, which broadly matched IMGT annotations. A further reported finding was that TCR beta sequences accurately predicted the HLA-A and HLA-B alleles for most subjects in the first cohort. The presence/absence analyses assumed that sequencing depth was roughly uniform across donors, and that assumption may not be true.

As encoded in the germline V gene, CDR1 is SGHRS while CDR2 is YFSETQ. The germline V end is reduced by 2 bases and the J end by 3 bases; junction bases left unmatched: 5. From its cysteine to its phenylalanine, the CDR3 spans 14 amino acids. CDR3 DNA is the only sequence kept; it has 42 bases, read in frame from the first base. The cohort was made up of approximately 700 healthy bone marrow donors. At the time of sampling, every cohort member was nominally healthy, though immune exposures that went unrecorded were likely present. The donor tested CMV seropositive, placing the donor among the 289 seropositive members of the cohort. A peripheral blood sample was collected from each donor, and TCR beta sequencing was performed on peripheral blood mononuclear cells. The Qiagen DNeasy Blood Extraction Kit was used to extract genomic DNA from the blood cell samples. A word on this clone: The target of this receptor is not known. The sample holds no much larger clone one base away, and base qualities are not on file.

The library came from the immunoSEQ multiplex PCR assay. For the multiplex PCR, a mixture combining 60 forward primers for TCR Vbeta segments and 13 reverse primers for TCR Jbeta segments was used. The CDR3 region of rearranged TCR beta genes was amplified from genomic DNA by a multiplex PCR assay. The amplified TCR beta libraries were sequenced on the Illumina HiSeq System as 87-base-pair reads. In the paper's pipeline: In a later analysis, some 80 million unique TCR beta chains were counted across the 500 to 850 repertoires, and roughly 10 million of these chains were shared by at least two donors. Raw reads were error-corrected and collapsed into unique sequences with a nearest-neighbor algorithm that merged closely related sequences to remove PCR and sequencing errors. V, D and J gene segments were assigned by aligning CDR3 sequences to IMGT reference sequences. For a sequence to be retained, a match of at least six nucleotides was required to both a V gene segment and a J gene segment. A rearrangement was called productive if the CDR3 had no stop codons and remained in frame with V and J, and every other rearrangement was called non-productive. CDR3 was defined by IMGT convention, running from the second conserved V-encoded cysteine to the conserved J-encoded phenylalanine. The earlier analysis of some 540 of the donors excluded any sequence lacking an unambiguous match to a single V gene segment. An earlier analysis of fewer than 750 of the donors classified V segments as functional when productive rearrangements were above 56.7% and as segregating when the standard deviation between donors was above 5%. A statistical classification framework was built to diagnose cytomegalovirus status from the catalog of TCR beta chain sequences. In a later analysis, TCR nucleotide sequences were compared against IMGT/GENE-DB human TR gene sequences so that V and J genes could be assigned. In a later analysis, CDR3 sequences and most-parsimonious VDJ recombination scenarios were assigned using the TCRdist pipeline. In a later analysis, each TCR beta chain was defined by its CDR3 amino acid sequence together with its V-gene family, and reads without a unique V-gene family were excluded. In a later analysis, 550 to 650 highly shared, low-generation-probability nucleotide sequences were removed to address suspected cross-contamination and a sequencing artifact. In a later analysis, a clonal expansion index for each public chain was calculated from normalized within-repertoire ranks of inferred template counts. A later analysis computed generation probabilities with a VDJ recombination model fitted to out-of-frame rearrangements, and checked the results against IGoR. In a later analysis, TCR-TCR, TCR-HLA and TCR-CMV co-occurrence was scored with hypergeometric tests, and a repertoire-size bias correction was applied to TCR pairs. To estimate false discovery rates, a later analysis permuted the HLA or CMV assignments 20 times. In a later analysis, co-occurring TCRs were grouped using DBSCAN, and TCRdist sequence similarity was added for clustering within HLA-allele-positive subsets. Repertoires with fewer than 30,000 or more than 120,000 public chains, plus five repertoires with anomalous nucleotide sharing, were excluded from co-occurrence clustering. Sourced from immuneACCESS, this table was stored by TCRdb with only in-frame sequences that have V and J called. A share of the clones is absent; for the studies checked, an unresolved V gene accounts for under half, and the remainder has no known explanation. V and J calls and clone size are as listed in that table; D and trimming were resolved from the DNA. This sample lists about 160,000 clones; about 80% were detected once. Together, the top ten hold 9.7% of the sample.

The chain joins TRBV5-1 to TRBJ2-7; the central 7 bases match TRBD1. The sequence came from a man between 18 and 29 years old in good health and CMV-seropositive. The source material was PBMCs. The sequenced DNA is TGCGCCAGCAGCTTAGCAACAGGGGACTACGAGCAGTACTTC. Its protein reads: CASSLATGDYEQYF.